What follows is one T cell receptor beta chain and its context. The table lists this clone with a few counts. No antigen is known for it. No base quality values were provided; no much bigger clone lies one nucleotide off. This sample's treatment or condition label indicates: randomized to nivolumab then ipilimumab (arm A) or the reverse (arm B). None of the trial patients had been given prior DNA-damaging chemotherapy. A FACS Aria II flow cytometer was used to sort live CD3+CD8+ cells that were negative for CD19 and CD56 from thawed PBMCs. The samples were obtained from melanoma patients enrolled in CheckMate 064, an open-label, randomized phase II trial testing sequential checkpoint blockade. Peripheral blood mononuclear cells were collected by leukapheresis, purified with Ficoll-Paque, and frozen in human serum with 10% DMSO. Immediately after sorting, the purity of the sorted blood CD3+CD8+ cells was confirmed to be >98%, and DNA was then extracted.

This sample was taken from a study of sequential checkpoint blockade in melanoma (dated by TCRdb to about 2019). Looking at the study overall: Patients were randomized 1:1 to first-line nivolumab followed by ipilimumab (arm A) or ipilimumab followed by nivolumab (arm B). Maintenance nivolumab came after each of the two trial sequences.

The immunoSEQ Assay was used to immunosequence TCRbeta CDR3 regions from genomic DNA. Before high-throughput sequencing, genomic DNA was amplified using bias-controlled multiplex PCR. Under the source paper's analysis protocol: To quantify the absolute abundance of each unique TCRbeta CDR3 region, the sequences were collapsed and filtered. Clonality, defined as 1 minus Pielou's evenness, was calculated using productive rearrangements only. A previously published method was used to identify clones with significantly greater frequencies in on-treatment samples than in baseline samples. TCRdb holds this immuneACCESS table with in-frame rearrangements only. Some clones are missing; in checked studies, unresolved V genes explain under half, and the rest has no known cause. That table is the source of V, J and clone size, and D and trimming were worked out from the DNA. The sample profile shows more than 9,500 clones; roughly four fifths of them were found once. The ten most abundant clones make up about 17% of the sample.

Results and caveats for the whole study, not just this receptor: The response-prediction model combining TCR metrics and mutation burden needs validation in larger, independent patient cohorts.

Sample: CD8+ T cells sorted from blood (inferred from file names), taken from a patient given nivolumab and ipilimumab in sequence. The origin of this receptor is a human donor with melanoma.

The CDR3 protein sequence reads: CASSRSTGGVDEQFF. The DNA is TGTGCCAGCAGCCGATCGACAGGGGGAGTCGATGAGCAGTTCTTC. Rearrangement joined TRBV14 to TRBJ2-1; 9 nucleotides in the junction match TRBD1. CDR3 length: 15 amino acids, cysteine to phenylalanine. Here the CDR3 DNA is all that survives: 45 bases in frame from base 1. CDR1 and CDR2 (SGHDN, FVKESK) derive from the germline V gene. The junction shows trimming of 4 bases on V and 8 bases on J, and the gene matches do not reach 9 bases of it.